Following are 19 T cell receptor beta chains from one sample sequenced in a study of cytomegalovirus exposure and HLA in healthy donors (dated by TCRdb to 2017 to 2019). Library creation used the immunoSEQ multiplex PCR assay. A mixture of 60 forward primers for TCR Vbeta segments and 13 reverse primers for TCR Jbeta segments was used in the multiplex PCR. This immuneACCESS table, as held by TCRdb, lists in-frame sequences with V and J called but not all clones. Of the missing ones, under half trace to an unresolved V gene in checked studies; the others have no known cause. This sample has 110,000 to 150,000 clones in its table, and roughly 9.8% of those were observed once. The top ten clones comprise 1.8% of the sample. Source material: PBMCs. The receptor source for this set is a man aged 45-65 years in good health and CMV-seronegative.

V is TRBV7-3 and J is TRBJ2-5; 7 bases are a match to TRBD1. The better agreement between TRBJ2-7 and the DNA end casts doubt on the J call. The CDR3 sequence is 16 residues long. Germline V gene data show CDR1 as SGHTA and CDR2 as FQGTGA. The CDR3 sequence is CASSLRGEGANYEQYF. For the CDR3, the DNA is TGTGCCAGCAGCTTAAGGGGAGAGGGGGCGAACTACGAGCAGTACTTC.

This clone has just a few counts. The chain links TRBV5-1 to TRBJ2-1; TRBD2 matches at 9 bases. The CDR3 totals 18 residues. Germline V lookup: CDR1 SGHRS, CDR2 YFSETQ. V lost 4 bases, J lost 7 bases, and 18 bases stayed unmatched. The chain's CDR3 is CASSLSGYGASGKNEQFF. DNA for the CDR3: TGCGCCAGCAGCCTTTCAGGGTACGGGGCTAGCGGGAAGAATGAGCAGTTCTTC.

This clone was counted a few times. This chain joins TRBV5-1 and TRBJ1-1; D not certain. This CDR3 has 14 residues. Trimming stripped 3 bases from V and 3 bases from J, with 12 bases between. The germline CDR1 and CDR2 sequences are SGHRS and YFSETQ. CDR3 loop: CASSSRGLDTEAFF. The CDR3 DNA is TGCGCCAGCAGCTCGAGAGGGCTGGACACTGAAGCTTTCTTT.

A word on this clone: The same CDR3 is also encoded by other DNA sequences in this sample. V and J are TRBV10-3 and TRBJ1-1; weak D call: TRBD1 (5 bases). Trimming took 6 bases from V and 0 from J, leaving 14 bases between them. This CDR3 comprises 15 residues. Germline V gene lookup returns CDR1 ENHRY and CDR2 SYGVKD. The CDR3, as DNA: TGTGCCATCAGAGTAGACAGTGCAGTGAACACTGAAGCTTTCTTT. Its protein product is CAIRVDSAVNTEAFF.

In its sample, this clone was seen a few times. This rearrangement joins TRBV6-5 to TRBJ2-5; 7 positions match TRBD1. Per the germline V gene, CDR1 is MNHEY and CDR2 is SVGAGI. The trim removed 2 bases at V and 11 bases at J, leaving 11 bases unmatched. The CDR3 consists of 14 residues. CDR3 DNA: TGTGCCAGCAGTTACGGGGGTCAGGGGGTGGTGCAGTACTTC. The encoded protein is CASSYGGQGVVQYF.

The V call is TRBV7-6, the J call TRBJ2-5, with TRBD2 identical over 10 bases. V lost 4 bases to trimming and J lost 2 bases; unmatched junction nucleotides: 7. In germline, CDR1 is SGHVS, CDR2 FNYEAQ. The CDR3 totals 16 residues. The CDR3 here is CASSSPALAGQETQYF. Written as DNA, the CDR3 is TGTGCCAGCAGCTCCCCCGCACTAGCGGGGCAAGAGACCCAGTACTTC.

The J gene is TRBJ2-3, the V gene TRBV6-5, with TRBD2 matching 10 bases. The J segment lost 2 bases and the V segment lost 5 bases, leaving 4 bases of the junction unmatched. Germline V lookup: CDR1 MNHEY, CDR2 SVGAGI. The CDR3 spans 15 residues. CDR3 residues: CASSLAGALTDTQYF. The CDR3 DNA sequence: TGTGCCAGCAGTCTAGCGGGGGCCCTCACAGATACGCAGTATTTT.

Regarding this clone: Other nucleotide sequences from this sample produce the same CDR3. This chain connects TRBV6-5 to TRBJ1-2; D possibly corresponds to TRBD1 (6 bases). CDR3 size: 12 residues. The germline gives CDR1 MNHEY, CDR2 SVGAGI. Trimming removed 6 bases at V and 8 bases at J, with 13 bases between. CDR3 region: CASSQQGGGYTF. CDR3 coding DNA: TGTGCCAGCAGCCAACAGGGTGGAGGCTACACCTTC.

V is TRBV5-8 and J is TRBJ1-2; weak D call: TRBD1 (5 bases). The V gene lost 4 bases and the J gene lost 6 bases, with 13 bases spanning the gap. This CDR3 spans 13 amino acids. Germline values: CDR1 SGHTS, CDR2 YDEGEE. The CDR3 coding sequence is TGTGCCAGCAGCCCTTGGGGGGAACATGGCTACACCTTC. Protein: CASSPWGEHGYTF.

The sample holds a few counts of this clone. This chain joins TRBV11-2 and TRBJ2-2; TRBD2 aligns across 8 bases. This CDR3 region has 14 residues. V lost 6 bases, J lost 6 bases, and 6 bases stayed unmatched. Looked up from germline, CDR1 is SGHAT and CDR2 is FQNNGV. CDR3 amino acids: CASSPGGDAGELFF. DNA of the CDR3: TGTGCCAGCAGTCCCGGGGGGGATGCCGGGGAGCTGTTTTTT.

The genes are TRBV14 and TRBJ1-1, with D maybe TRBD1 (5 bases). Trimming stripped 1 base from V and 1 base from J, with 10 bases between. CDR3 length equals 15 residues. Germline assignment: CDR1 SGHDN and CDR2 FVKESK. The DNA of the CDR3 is TGTGCCAGCAGCCAAGCGGGGGGTTGGAACACTGAAGCTTTCTTT. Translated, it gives CASSQAGGWNTEAFF.

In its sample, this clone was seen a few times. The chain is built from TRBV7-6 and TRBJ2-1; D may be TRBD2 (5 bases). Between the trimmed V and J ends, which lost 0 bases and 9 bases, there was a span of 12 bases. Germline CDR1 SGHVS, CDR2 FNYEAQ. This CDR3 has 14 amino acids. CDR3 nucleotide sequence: TGTGCCAGCAGCTTAGCGTCGGGTAGCGCTGAGCAGTTCTTC. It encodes CASSLASGSAEQFF. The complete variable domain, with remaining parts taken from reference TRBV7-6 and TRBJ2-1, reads GAGVSQSPRYKVTKRGQDVALRCDPISGHVSLYWYRQALGQGPEFLTYFNYEAQQDKSGLPNDRFSAERPEGSISTLTIQRTEQRDSAMYRCASSLASGSAEQFFGPGTRLTVL.

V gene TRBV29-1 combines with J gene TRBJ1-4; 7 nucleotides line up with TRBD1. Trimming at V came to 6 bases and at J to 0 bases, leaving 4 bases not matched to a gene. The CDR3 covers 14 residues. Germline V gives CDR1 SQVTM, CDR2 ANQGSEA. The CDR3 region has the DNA TGCAGCGTCCAAGACAGGGCAACTAATGAAAAACTGTTTTTT. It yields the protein CSVQDRATNEKLFF.

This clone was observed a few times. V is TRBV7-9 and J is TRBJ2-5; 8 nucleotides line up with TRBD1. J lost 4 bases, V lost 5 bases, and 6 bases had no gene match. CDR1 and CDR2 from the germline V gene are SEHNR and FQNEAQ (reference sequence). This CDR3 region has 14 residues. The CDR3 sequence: CASSKGQGRETQYF. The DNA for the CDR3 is TGTGCCAGCAGCAAAGGACAGGGACGAGAGACCCAGTACTTC.

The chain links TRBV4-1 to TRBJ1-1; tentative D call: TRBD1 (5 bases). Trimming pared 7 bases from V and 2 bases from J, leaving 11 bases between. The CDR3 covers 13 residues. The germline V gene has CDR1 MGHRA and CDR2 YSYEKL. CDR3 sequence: CASKGTGNTEAFF. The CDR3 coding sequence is TGCGCCAGCAAAGGGACTGGTAACACTGAAGCTTTCTTT.

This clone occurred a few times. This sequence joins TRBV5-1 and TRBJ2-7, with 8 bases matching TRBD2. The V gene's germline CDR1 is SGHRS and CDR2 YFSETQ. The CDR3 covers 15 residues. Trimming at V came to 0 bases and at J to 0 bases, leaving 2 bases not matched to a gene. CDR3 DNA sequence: TGCGCCAGCAGCTTGGTAGCGGGGCCCTCCTACGAGCAGTACTTC. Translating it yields CASSLVAGPSYEQYF.

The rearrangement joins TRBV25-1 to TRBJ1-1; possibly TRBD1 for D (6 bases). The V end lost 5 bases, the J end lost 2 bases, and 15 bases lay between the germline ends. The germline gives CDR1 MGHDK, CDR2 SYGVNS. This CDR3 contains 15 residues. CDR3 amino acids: CASSIMRGINTEAFF. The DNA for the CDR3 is TGTGCCAGCAGTATCATGAGGGGGATAAACACTGAAGCTTTCTTT.

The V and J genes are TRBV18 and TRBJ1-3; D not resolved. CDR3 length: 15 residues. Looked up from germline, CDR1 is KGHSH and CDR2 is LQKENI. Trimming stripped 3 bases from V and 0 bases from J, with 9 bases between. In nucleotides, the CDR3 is TGTGCCAGCTCACCTTCAGGTGACTCTGGAAACACCATATATTTT. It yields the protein CASSPSGDSGNTIYF.

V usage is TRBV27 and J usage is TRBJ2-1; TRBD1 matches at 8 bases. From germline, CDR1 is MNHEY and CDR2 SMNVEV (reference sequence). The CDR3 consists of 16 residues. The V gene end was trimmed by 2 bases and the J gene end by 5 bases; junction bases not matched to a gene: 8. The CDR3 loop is CASSLIQGALDNEQFF. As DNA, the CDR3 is TGTGCCAGCAGTTTAATCCAGGGGGCTCTGGACAATGAGCAGTTCTTC.